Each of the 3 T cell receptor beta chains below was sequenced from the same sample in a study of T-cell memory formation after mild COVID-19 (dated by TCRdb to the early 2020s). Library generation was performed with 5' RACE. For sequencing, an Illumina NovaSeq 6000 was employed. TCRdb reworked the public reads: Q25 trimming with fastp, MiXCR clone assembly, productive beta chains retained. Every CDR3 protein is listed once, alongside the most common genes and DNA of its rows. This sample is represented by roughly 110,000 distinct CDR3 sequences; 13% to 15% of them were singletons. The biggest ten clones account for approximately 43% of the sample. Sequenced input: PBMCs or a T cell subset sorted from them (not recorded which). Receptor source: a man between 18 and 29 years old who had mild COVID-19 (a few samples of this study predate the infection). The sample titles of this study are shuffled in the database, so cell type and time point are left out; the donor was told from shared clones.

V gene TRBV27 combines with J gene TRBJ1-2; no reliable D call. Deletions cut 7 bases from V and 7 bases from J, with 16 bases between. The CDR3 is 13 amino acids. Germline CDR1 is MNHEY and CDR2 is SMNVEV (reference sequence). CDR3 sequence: CASKPGGIGGYTF. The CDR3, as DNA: TGTGCCAGCAAGCCGGGCGGGATCGGTGGCTACACCTTC.

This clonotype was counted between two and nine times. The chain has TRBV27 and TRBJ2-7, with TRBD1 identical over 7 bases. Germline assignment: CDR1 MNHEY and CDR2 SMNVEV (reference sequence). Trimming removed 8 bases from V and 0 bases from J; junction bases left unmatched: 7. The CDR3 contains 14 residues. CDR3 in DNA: TGTGCCAGCGCAGGACAGGCCTCCTCCTACGAGCAGTACTTC. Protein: CASAGQASSYEQYF.

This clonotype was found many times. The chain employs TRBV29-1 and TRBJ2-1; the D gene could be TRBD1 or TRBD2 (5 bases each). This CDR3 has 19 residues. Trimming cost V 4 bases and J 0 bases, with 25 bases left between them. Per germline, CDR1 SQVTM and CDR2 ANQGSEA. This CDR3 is CSVAPVGTAKGVSYNEQFF. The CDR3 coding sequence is TGCAGCGTTGCCCCCGTGGGGACGGCCAAGGGCGTCTCCTACAATGAGCAGTTCTTC.